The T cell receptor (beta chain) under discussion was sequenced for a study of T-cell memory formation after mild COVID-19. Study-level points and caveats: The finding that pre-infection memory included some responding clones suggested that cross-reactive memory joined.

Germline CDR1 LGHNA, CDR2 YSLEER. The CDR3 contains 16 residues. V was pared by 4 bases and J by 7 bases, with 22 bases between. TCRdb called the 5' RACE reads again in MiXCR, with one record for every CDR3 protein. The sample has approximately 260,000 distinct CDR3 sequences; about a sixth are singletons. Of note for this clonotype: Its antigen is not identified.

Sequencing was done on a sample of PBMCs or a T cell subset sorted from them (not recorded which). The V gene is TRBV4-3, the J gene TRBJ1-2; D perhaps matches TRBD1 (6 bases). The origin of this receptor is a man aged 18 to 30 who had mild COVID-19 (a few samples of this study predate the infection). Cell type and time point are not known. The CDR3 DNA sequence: TGCGCCAGCAGCCGCACAGGGTTTTCGGGTGTGGGTGGCTACACCTTC. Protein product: CASSRTGFSGVGGYTF.